These 32 T cell receptor beta chains share one sample of origin, sequenced in a study of beta chain features in type 1 diabetes. The whole isolated RNA underwent reverse transcription, so sequencing captured expressed TCRB transcripts. Data came from immunoSEQ multiplex PCR; TCRdb stores just in-frame clones and leaves some out. The sample lists about 620,000 clones; about 16% were seen once. The sequenced material came from naive CD4+ T cells from blood. The receptors were gathered from a man between 18 and 35 years old in good health.

The sample holds a few counts of this clone. The chain has TRBV20-1 and TRBJ2-7; D unclear. The V gene lost 3 bases and the J gene lost 2 bases, with 5 bases spanning the gap. CDR1 and CDR2 (germline): DFQATT, SNEGSKA (reference sequence). There are 11 residues in the CDR3. The CDR3: CSASQAYEQYF. The CDR3 nucleotides are TGCAGTGCTAGTCAGGCCTACGAGCAGTACTTC.

Only a few counts were recorded for this clone. The CDR3 spells CASSIPGQPYEKLFF. CDR3 nucleotide sequence: TGTGCCAGCAGCATACCGGGACAGCCGTATGAAAAACTGTTTTTT. The V and J genes are TRBV5-8 and TRBJ1-4; the match to TRBD1 covers 7 bases. V shed 4 bases and J 6 bases; nucleotides not matched to a gene: 9. Germline assignment: CDR1 SGHTS and CDR2 YDEGEE. The CDR3 totals 15 residues.

J is TRBJ2-7 and V is TRBV6-5; D possibly corresponds to TRBD1 (5 bases). The V gene's germline CDR1 is MNHEY and CDR2 SVGAGI. Trimming cost V 0 bases and J 6 bases, with 15 bases left between them. CDR3 size: 15 residues. Here the CDR3 reads CASSYSSAGFGEQYF. CDR3 DNA: TGTGCCAGCAGTTACTCATCGGCAGGGTTTGGCGAGCAGTACTTC.

The chain employs TRBV4-3 and TRBJ2-3; D gene unclear. V lost 1 base to trimming and J lost 10 bases, with 27 bases between them. The CDR3 loop spans 18 amino acids. In germline, CDR1 is LGHNA, CDR2 YSLEER. DNA of the CDR3: TGCGCCAGCAGCCAAGTCGTGTCCGAGACGAATCTTTTTCTGGCGCAGTATTTT. It is translated as CASSQVVSETNLFLAQYF.

This rearrangement joins TRBV7-3 to TRBJ2-7; TRBD2 aligns across 10 bases. The ends lost 2 bases at V and 3 bases at J; junction bases unmatched: 4. Per the germline V gene, CDR1 is SGHTA and CDR2 is FQGTGA. The CDR3 spans 15 residues. CDR3 coding DNA: TGTGCCAGCAGCTTAGCTAGCGGGGGTTACTACGAGCAGTACTTC. Its protein product is CASSLASGGYYEQYF.

This clone was counted a few times. The CDR3 region has the DNA TGTGCCAGCAGTACGACAGGGGGTGATGGCTACACCTTC. It encodes CASSTTGGDGYTF. The V gene is TRBV7-3, the J gene TRBJ1-2; 9 bases match TRBD1. The CDR3 totals 13 residues. The ends lost 6 bases at V and 6 bases at J; junction bases unmatched: 5. Germline V gene sequence: CDR1 SGHTA, CDR2 FQGTGA.

This clone was detected a few times. The CDR3 DNA follows: TGTGCCAGCAGCGTAGAGGACCCAGGGGCGGCCCAGTACTTC. It codes for CASSVEDPGAAQYF. V and J are TRBV9 and TRBJ2-5, with D maybe TRBD1 (6 bases). The V gene lost 0 bases and the J gene lost 9 bases, with 15 bases spanning the gap. The CDR3 consists of 14 residues. The V gene's germline CDR1 is SGDLS and CDR2 YYNGEE.

The chain combines TRBV5-6 with TRBJ2-7; TRBD2 aligns across 12 bases. The CDR3 sequence is 15 residues long. The V gene end was trimmed by 4 bases and the J gene end by 6 bases; junction bases not matched to a gene: 8. Looked up from germline, CDR1 is SGHDT and CDR2 is YYEEEE. CDR3 nucleotides: TGTGCCAGCAGCCCGCGAGGACTAGCGGGATTCGAGCAGTACTTC. This translates into CASSPRGLAGFEQYF.

This rearrangement joins TRBV4-2 to TRBJ2-1; TRBD1 is a possible D gene (5 bases). Per germline, CDR1 LGHNA and CDR2 YNFKEQ. The V end was cut by 0 bases, the J end by 12 bases, with 15 bases between. CDR3 size: 14 residues. The CDR3 region is CASSQDRKGERQFF. The CDR3 region has the DNA TGTGCCAGCAGCCAAGATCGAAAAGGGGAAAGGCAGTTCTTC.

The chain links TRBV5-1 to TRBJ2-6; D remains ambiguous. Germline V lookup: CDR1 SGHRS, CDR2 YFSETQ. Trimming cost V 4 bases and J 0 bases, with 8 bases left between them. CDR3 length: 15 residues. CDR3 protein: CASSPPPSGANVLTF. CDR3 sequence (DNA): TGCGCCAGCAGCCCCCCGCCCTCTGGGGCCAACGTCCTGACTTTC.

The chain has TRBV27 and TRBJ2-1; 10 bases are a match to TRBD1. Trimming at V came to 8 bases and at J to 11 bases, leaving 9 bases not matched to a gene. The CDR3 runs to 13 residues. CDR1 is MNHEY and CDR2 is SMNVEV in the germline V gene (reference sequence). Written as DNA, the CDR3 is TGTGCCAGCTCCGGGACAGGGGTCCTAAAGCAGTTCTTC. It translates to CASSGTGVLKQFF.

The rearrangement joins TRBV5-1 to TRBJ2-5; D gene ambiguous. CDR3 size: 11 residues. The germline CDR1 and CDR2 sequences are SGHRS and YFSETQ. V lost 3 bases to trimming and J lost 4 bases, with 4 bases between them. The chain's CDR3 is CASSSTETQYF. CDR3 coding DNA: TGCGCCAGCAGCTCCACAGAGACCCAGTACTTC.

This clone has just a few counts. The junction differs from germline at one of its ends, possibly a read error. The DNA for the CDR3 is TGCGCCAGCAGCTCTACCGTTCTACAGGGGGCTAACGAAAAACTGTTTTTT. This gives the protein CASSSTVLQGANEKLFF. V usage is TRBV5-1 and J usage is TRBJ1-4; 9 bases align to TRBD1. This CDR3 is 17 amino acids long. Germline V lookup: CDR1 SGHRS, CDR2 YFSETQ.

There are a few counts of this clone. The chain uses TRBV19 and TRBJ2-5, with 8 nucleotides matching TRBD1. Germline V gives CDR1 LNHDA, CDR2 SQIVND (reference sequence). The CDR3 is made up of 15 amino acids. The J segment lost 1 base and the V segment lost 4 bases, leaving 5 bases of the junction unmatched. Here the CDR3 DNA reads TGTGCCAGTAGTACTCGACAGGGGCGCCAAGAGACCCAGTACTTC. Encoded protein: CASSTRQGRQETQYF.

The rearrangement uses TRBV7-9 and TRBJ2-2, with D uncertain. Germline V gives CDR1 SEHNR, CDR2 FQNEAQ (reference sequence). V lost 1 base to trimming and J lost 1 base, with 4 bases between them. The CDR3 is 14 amino acids. The CDR3 loop is CASSLEGNTGELFF. The CDR3 DNA reads TGTGCCAGCAGCTTAGAGGGGAACACCGGGGAGCTGTTTTTT.

This clone was observed many times. J is TRBJ2-3 and V is TRBV7-9; 7 bases are a match to TRBD1. CDR1 and CDR2 (germline): SEHNR, FQNEAQ (reference sequence). The J segment lost 0 bases and the V segment lost 5 bases, leaving 8 bases of the junction unmatched. This CDR3 contains 16 residues. The CDR3 DNA reads as TGTGCCAGCAGCCTCGGGACAGTCATTAGCACAGATACGCAGTATTTT. This sequence encodes CASSLGTVISTDTQYF. Drawing the rest from reference TRBV7-9 and TRBJ2-3, the complete variable domain is DTGVSQNPRHKITKRGQNVTFRCDPISEHNRLYWYRQTLGQGPEFLTYFQNEAQLEKSRLLSDRFSAERPKGSFSTLEIQRTEQGDSAMYLCASSLGTVISTDTQYFGPGTRLTVL.

This clone was seen a handful of times. V and J are TRBV7-6 and TRBJ1-5, with no clear D. Germline V lookup: CDR1 SGHVS, CDR2 FNYEAQ. The CDR3 runs to 16 residues. V gave up 0 bases and J gave up 2 bases, with 11 bases separating them. CDR3 sequence (DNA): TGTGCCAGCAGCTTAGCGGTACCTTCTGGCAATCAGCCCCAGCATTTT. Its translation is CASSLAVPSGNQPQHF.

This clone was found once. The chain recombines TRBV7-2 with TRBJ1-3; D gene unclear. Germline CDR1 and CDR2: SGHTA and FQGNSA. V lost 4 bases, J lost 0 bases, and 16 bases lay in between. The CDR3 is 17 amino acids. This CDR3 is CASSSSTAVFSGNTIYF. CDR3 sequence (DNA): TGTGCCAGCAGCTCTAGCACAGCCGTTTTCTCTGGAAACACCATATATTTT.

The chain has TRBV9 and TRBJ2-7; 10 nucleotides line up with TRBD2. The J segment lost 7 bases and the V segment lost 0 bases, leaving 7 bases of the junction unmatched. Germline CDR1 is SGDLS and CDR2 is YYNGEE. CDR3 length: 15 amino acids. The CDR3, as DNA: TGTGCCAGCAGCGTAGGCCTAGCGGGAGTCGGAGAGCAGTACTTC. Its protein is CASSVGLAGVGEQYF.

The J gene is TRBJ2-2, the V gene TRBV5-6; D call uncertain. Trimming left V 0 bases short and J 13 bases short, with 7 bases between. This CDR3 has 11 amino acids. CDR1 is SGHDT, CDR2 YYEEEE, per germline. The chain's CDR3 is CASSLGPGLFF. The CDR3 DNA reads as TGTGCCAGCAGCTTGGGCCCGGGGCTGTTTTTT. Full variable domain (missing parts from reference TRBV5-6 and TRBJ2-2): DAGVTQSPTHLIKTRGQQVTLRCSPKSGHDTVSWYQQALGQGPQFIFQYYEEEERQRGNFPDRFSGHQFPNYSSELNVNALLLGDSALYLCASSLGPGLFFGEGSRLTVL.

The chain is built from TRBV7-2 and TRBJ2-7, with 7 bases matching TRBD1. V trimming: 5 bases; J trimming: 2 bases; junction bases outside the gene matches: 6. The CDR3 length is 14 residues. Per germline, CDR1 SGHTA and CDR2 FQGNSA. The DNA of the CDR3 is TGTGCCAGCAGCCGCCCTGACAGGGCCTACGAGCAGTACTTC. Its translation: CASSRPDRAYEQYF.

J is TRBJ1-3 and V is TRBV29-1; 10 bases map to TRBD1. The V segment lost 4 bases and the J segment 0 bases; nucleotides outside the gene matches: 3. The length of the CDR3 is 15 residues. CDR1 is SQVTM, CDR2 ANQGSEA, per germline. The CDR3, as DNA: TGCAGCGTTGTTCGGGACAGGGGCTCTGGAAACACCATATATTTT. It codes for CSVVRDRGSGNTIYF.

This clone was counted a few times. The chain uses TRBV27 and TRBJ2-7, with 7 bases aligning to TRBD2. Germline CDR1 MNHEY, CDR2 SMNVEV (reference sequence). The V gene end was trimmed by 3 bases and the J gene end by 3 bases; junction bases not matched to a gene: 8. This CDR3 is built from 15 residues. CDR3: CASSLTGERGYEQYF. Here the CDR3 DNA reads TGTGCCAGCAGTTTGACGGGAGAGCGGGGCTACGAGCAGTACTTC.

This chain connects TRBV29-1 to TRBJ2-5; D might be TRBD2 (6 bases). Gene TRBJ2-7 matches the end of the DNA better, so the J call may be wrong. Germline V lookup: CDR1 SQVTM, CDR2 ANQGSEA. This CDR3 spans 10 amino acids. As DNA, the CDR3 is TGCAGCGCCGGGACTGGCGAGCAGTACTTC. Encoded protein: CSAGTGEQYF.

This clone turned up a few times. V and J are TRBV2 and TRBJ2-5, with D uncertain. The V end was cut by 7 bases, the J end by 2 bases, with 8 bases between. CDR1 is SNHLY, CDR2 FYNNEI, per germline. CDR3 length equals 12 residues. CDR3: CASKGLQETQYF. DNA for the CDR3: TGTGCCAGCAAGGGCTTGCAAGAGACCCAGTACTTC. The full variable domain, rest sourced from reference TRBV2 and TRBJ2-5, is EPEVTQTPSHQVTQMGQEVILRCVPISNHLYFYWYRQILGQKVEFLVSFYNNEISEKSEIFDDQFSVERPDGSNFTLKIRSTKLEDSAMYFCASKGLQETQYFGPGTRLLVL.

This clone was seen a handful of times. This chain uses TRBV7-2 with TRBJ1-1; a possible D gene is TRBD1 (5 bases). The CDR3 is 15 amino acids. CDR1 is SGHTA, CDR2 FQGNSA, per germline. V was clipped by 5 bases and J by 3 bases, with 16 bases between them. The CDR3 sequence is CASSAETVIHTEAFF. The CDR3 nucleotides read TGTGCCAGCAGCGCAGAGACAGTTATCCACACTGAAGCTTTCTTT.

The chain employs TRBV15 and TRBJ2-3; 12 nucleotides match TRBD1. The length of the CDR3 is 18 residues. Looked up from germline, CDR1 is LNHNV and CDR2 is YYDKDF (reference sequence). V lost 0 bases to trimming and J lost 4 bases; unmatched junction nucleotides: 8. This CDR3 reads CATSRDFRDRGPADTQYF. The CDR3, as DNA: TGTGCCACCAGCAGAGATTTTCGGGACAGGGGGCCGGCAGATACGCAGTATTTT.

This clone was observed a handful of times. This CDR3 reads CASSLKGSQYF. The CDR3 coding sequence is TGTGCCAGCAGCCTAAAAGGGTCCCAGTACTTC. The chain uses TRBV7-2 and TRBJ2-5; D gene uncertain. CDR1 SGHTA and CDR2 FQGNSA come from the germline V gene. V gave up 5 bases and J gave up 9 bases, with 10 bases separating them. The CDR3 sequence is 11 residues long.

This clone was detected a few times. The chain links TRBV9 to TRBJ2-3, with no clear D. This CDR3 comprises 14 residues. Germline-derived CDR1 and CDR2 are SGDLS and YYNGEE. V shed 3 bases and J shed 4 bases, with 12 bases lying between them. The CDR3 here is CASSDPGYPDTQYF. The CDR3 DNA reads as TGTGCCAGCAGCGACCCAGGCTATCCAGATACGCAGTATTTT.

The rearrangement links TRBV5-6 to TRBJ2-2, with D maybe TRBD1 (6 bases). V was trimmed by 2 bases and J by 5 bases, leaving 13 bases between them. This CDR3 contains 15 residues. Germline assignment: CDR1 SGHDT and CDR2 YYEEEE. CDR3 in amino acids: CASSLQTGVTGELFF. In DNA form, the CDR3 reads TGTGCCAGCAGCTTACAGACAGGAGTGACCGGGGAGCTGTTTTTT.

In DNA, the CDR3 is TGTGCCAGCAGGGCTACAGGGGGCACGTTACGCGAGCAGTACTTC. This gives the protein CASRATGGTLREQYF. This chain joins TRBV6-5 and TRBJ2-7, with TRBD1 matching 9 bases. From germline, CDR1 is MNHEY and CDR2 SVGAGI. With V trimmed by 6 bases and J by 6 bases, 12 bases remained unmatched. The CDR3 is 15 amino acids.

The chain joins TRBV30 to TRBJ1-2; TRBD1 matches 7 bases. The germline V gene has CDR1 GTSNPN and CDR2 SVGIG (reference sequence). With 2 bases clipped from V and 7 bases from J, the junction kept 7 bases outside the gene matches. The CDR3 consists of 13 residues. This CDR3 reads CAWSYRGFGGYTF. The CDR3, as DNA: TGTGCCTGGAGTTACAGGGGCTTCGGTGGCTACACCTTC.